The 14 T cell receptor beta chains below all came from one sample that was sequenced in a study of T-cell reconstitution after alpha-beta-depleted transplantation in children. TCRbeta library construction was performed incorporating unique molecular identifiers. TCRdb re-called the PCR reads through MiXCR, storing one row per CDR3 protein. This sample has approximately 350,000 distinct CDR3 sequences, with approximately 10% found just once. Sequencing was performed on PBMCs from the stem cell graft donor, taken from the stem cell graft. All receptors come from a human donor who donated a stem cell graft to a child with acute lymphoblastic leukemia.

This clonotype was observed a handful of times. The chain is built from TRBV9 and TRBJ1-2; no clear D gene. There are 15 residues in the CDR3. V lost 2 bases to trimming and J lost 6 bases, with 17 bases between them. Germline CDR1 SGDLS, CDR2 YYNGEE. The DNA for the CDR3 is TGTGCCAGCAGCGTGATCCCAGGAGGGATGGATGGCTACACCTTC. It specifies CASSVIPGGMDGYTF.

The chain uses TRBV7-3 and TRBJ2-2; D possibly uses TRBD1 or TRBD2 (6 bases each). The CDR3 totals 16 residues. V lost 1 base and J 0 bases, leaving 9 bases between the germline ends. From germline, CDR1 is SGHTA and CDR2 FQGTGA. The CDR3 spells CASSLSRGPNTGELFF. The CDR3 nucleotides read TGTGCCAGCAGCTTAAGCCGGGGGCCGAACACCGGGGAGCTGTTTTTT.

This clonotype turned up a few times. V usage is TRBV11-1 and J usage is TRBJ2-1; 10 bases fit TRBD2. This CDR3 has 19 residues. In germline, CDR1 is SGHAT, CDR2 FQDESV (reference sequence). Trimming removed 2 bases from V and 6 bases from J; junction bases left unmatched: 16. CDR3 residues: CASSLSPSGGPPLINEQFF. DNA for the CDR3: TGTGCCAGCAGCTTAAGCCCTAGCGGGGGTCCCCCTCTAATCAATGAGCAGTTCTTC.

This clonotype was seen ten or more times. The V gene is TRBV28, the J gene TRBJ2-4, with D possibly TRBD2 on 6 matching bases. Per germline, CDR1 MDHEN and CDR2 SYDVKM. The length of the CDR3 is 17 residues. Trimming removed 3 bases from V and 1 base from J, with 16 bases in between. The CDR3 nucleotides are TGTGCCAGCAGTTTCGGAGGGCTGCTGGTCGCCAAAAACATTCAGTACTTC. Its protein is CASSFGGLLVAKNIQYF.

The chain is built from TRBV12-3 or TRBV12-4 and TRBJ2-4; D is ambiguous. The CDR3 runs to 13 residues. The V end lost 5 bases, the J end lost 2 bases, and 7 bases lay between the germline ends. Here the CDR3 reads CASSITPKNIQYF. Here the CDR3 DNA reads TGTGCCAGCAGTATTACGCCCAAAAACATTCAGTACTTC.

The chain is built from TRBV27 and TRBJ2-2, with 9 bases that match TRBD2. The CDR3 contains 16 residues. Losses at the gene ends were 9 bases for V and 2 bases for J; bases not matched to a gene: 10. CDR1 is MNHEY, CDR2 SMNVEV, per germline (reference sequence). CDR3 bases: TGTGCCAGTACTTTCTCGACTAGCGGCAACACCGGGGAGCTGTTTTTT. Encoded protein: CASTFSTSGNTGELFF.

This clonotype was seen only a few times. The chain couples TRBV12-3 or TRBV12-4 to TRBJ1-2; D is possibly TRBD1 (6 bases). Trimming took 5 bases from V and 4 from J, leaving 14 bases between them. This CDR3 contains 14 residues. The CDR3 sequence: CASSPLRGTYGYTF. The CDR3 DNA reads TGTGCCAGCAGTCCGCTAAGGGGGACCTATGGCTACACCTTC.

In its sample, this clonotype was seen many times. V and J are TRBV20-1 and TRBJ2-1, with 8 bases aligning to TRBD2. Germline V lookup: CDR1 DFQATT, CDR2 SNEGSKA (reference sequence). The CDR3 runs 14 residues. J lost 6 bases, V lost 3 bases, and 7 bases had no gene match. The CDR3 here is CSARGTSQLNEQFF. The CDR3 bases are TGCAGTGCTAGGGGGACTAGTCAGCTCAATGAGCAGTTCTTC.

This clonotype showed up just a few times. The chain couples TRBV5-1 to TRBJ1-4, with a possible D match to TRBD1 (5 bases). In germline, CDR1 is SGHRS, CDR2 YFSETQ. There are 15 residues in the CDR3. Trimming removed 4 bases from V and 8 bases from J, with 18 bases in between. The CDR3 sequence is CASSPTGTAGEKLFF. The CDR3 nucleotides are TGCGCCAGCAGCCCCACCGGGACCGCAGGAGAAAAACTGTTTTTT.

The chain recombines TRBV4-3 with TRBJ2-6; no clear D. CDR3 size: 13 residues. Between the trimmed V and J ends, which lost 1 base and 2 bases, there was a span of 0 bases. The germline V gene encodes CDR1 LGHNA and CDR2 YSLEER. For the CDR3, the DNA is TGCGCCAGCAGCCAAGCTGGGGCCAACGTCCTGACTTTC. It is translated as CASSQAGANVLTF.

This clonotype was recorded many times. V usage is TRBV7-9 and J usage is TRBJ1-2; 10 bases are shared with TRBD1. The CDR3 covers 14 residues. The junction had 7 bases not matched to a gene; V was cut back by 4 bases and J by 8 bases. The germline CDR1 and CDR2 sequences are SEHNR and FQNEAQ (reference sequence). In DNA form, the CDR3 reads TGTGCCAGCAGCTCAGATAGGACAGGGGGAGGCTACACCTTC. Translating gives CASSSDRTGGGYTF.

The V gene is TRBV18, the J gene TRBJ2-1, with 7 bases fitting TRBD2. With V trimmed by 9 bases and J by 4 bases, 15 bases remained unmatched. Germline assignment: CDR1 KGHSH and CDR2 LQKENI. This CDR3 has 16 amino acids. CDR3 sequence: CASLNPRASGYNEQFF. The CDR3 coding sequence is TGTGCCAGTCTAAACCCACGGGCTAGCGGATACAATGAGCAGTTCTTC.

The CDR3 loop is CASSLYRQNTEAFF. The CDR3 DNA follows: TGTGCCAGCAGCTTGTACAGGCAGAACACTGAAGCTTTCTTT. The V gene is TRBV11-2, the J gene TRBJ1-1, with D possibly TRBD1 on 5 matching bases. V was shortened by 3 bases and J by 1 base, with 9 bases between the two germline ends. This CDR3 is 14 amino acids long. Germline CDR1 reads SGHAT; CDR2 reads FQNNGV.

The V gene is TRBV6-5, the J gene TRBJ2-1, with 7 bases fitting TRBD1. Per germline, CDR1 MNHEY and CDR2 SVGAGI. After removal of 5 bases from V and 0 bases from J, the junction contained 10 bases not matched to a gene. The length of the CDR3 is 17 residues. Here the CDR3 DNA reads TGTGCCAGCAGTATACGACAGGGCGCGAGCTCCTACAATGAGCAGTTCTTC. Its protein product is CASSIRQGASSYNEQFF.